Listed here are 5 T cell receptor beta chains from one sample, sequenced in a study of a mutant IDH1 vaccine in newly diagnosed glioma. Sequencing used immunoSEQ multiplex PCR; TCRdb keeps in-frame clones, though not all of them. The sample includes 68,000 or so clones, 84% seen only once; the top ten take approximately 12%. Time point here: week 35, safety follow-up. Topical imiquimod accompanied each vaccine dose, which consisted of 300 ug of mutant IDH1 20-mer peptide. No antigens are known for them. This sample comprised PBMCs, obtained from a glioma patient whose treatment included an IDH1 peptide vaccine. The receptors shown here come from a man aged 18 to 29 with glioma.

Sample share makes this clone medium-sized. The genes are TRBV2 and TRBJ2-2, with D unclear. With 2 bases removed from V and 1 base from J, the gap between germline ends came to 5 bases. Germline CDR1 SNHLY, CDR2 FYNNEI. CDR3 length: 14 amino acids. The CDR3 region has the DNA TGTGCCAGCAGTGAACGTTGGAACACCGGGGAGCTGTTTTTT. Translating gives CASSERWNTGELFF.

CDR3 sequence (DNA): TGTGCCAGTAGTATAGCTGAGGGGCTGAATCAGCCCCAGCATTTT. Its translation: CASSIAEGLNQPQHF. The V and J genes are TRBV19 and TRBJ1-5; TRBD1 is a possible D gene (5 bases). The germline V gene has CDR1 LNHDA and CDR2 SQIVND (reference sequence). The V and J ends lost 1 base and 4 bases respectively, with 11 bases between them. The length of the CDR3 is 15 residues.

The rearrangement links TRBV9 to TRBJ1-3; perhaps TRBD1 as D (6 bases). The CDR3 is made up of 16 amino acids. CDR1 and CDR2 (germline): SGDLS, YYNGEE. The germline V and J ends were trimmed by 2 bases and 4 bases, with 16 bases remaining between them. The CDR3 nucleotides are TGTGCCAGCAGCGTGGGGGGCGCGGTGCAGGGAAACACCATATATTTT. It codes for CASSVGGAVQGNTIYF. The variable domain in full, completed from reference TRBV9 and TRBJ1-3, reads DSGVTQTPKHLITATGQRVTLRCSPRSGDLSVYWYQQSLDQGLQFLIQYYNGEERAKGNILERFSAQQFPDLHSELNLSSLELGDSALYFCASSVGGAVQGNTIYFGEGSWLTVV.

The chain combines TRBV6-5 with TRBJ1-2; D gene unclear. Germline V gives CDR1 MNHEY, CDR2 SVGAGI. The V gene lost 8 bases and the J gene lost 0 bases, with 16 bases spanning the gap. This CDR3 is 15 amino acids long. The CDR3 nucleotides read TGTGCCAGCGGACCCCTTAGGGTAACTAACTATGGCTACACCTTC. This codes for CASGPLRVTNYGYTF.

The CDR3 DNA is TGTGCCAGCAAATTGACAGAGGCTGGGGCCAACGTCCTGACTTTC. Its translation is CASKLTEAGANVLTF. This chain links TRBV2 with TRBJ2-6; a possible D gene is TRBD1 (5 bases). CDR3 length: 15 residues. Looked up from germline, CDR1 is SNHLY and CDR2 is FYNNEI. V dropped 7 bases and J dropped 2 bases, with 12 bases sitting between them.